Listed below are T cell receptor beta chains from one sample, sequenced in a study of blood T cell repertoires in COVID-19. Measured with immunoSEQ multiplex PCR; TCRdb has only the in-frame clones, and not every one. The sample includes 110,000 to 150,000 clones, around nine tenths of them seen just once. The sequenced sample consisted of peripheral blood. The source of these receptors is a human donor in a cohort sampled during active COVID-19. The CDR3 runs from the conserved cysteine through the conserved F or W. The D gene is left open where the match is weak. Clone size is given for some rows only: seen once, a few or many times, or a class if the clone is expanded.

clone_size	v_call	j_call	d_call	cdr3_aa	cdr3_nt
.	TRBV6-5	TRBJ2-2	.	CASRLRGPGELFF	TGTGCCAGCAGACTCAGGGGACCCGGGGAGCTGTTTTTT
.	TRBV3-1/TRBV3-2	TRBJ1-2	TRBD1	CASSPGDRKPIYTF	TGTGCCAGCAGCCCTGGGGACAGAAAACCCATCTACACCTTC
.	TRBV5-4	TRBJ2-7	.	CASRRDSYEQYF	TGTGCCAGCAGGCGGGATTCCTACGAGCAGTACTTC
.	TRBV11-1	TRBJ1-1	.	CASSSGLIGTEAFF	TGTGCCAGCAGCTCGGGACTTATCGGCACTGAAGCTTTCTTT
once	TRBV28	TRBJ2-3	.	CASSSEGQLSTIDTQYF	TGTGCCAGCTCCTCCGAAGGACAGCTTAGCACGATAGATACGCAGTATTTT
.	TRBV5-1	TRBJ1-2	.	CASSLALAADSYTF	TGCGCCAGCAGCTTGGCCTTGGCAGCTGACAGCTACACCTTC
.	TRBV7-9	TRBJ2-7	.	CASSATGSYEQYF	TGTGCCAGCAGCGCCACAGGATCCTACGAGCAGTACTTC
.	TRBV5-1	TRBJ2-2	.	CASSLFYRDVDTGELFF	TGCGCCAGCAGCTTGTTTTACAGGGACGTCGACACCGGGGAGCTGTTTTTT
.	TRBV5-5	TRBJ2-5	.	CASSWSGTLQETQYF	TGTGCCAGCAGCTGGTCCGGGACTCTTCAAGAGACCCAGTACTTC
.	TRBV6-6	TRBJ2-2	TRBD2	CASSYRLADTGELFF	TGTGCCAGCAGTTATAGGCTAGCGGACACCGGGGAGCTGTTTTTT
few	TRBV5-1	TRBJ1-4	TRBD1	CASSLTGQTNEKLFF	TGCGCCAGCAGCTTGACGGGACAGACTAATGAAAAACTGTTTTTT
.	TRBV28	TRBJ2-5	.	CASSQQGLTQYF	TGTGCCAGCAGTCAACAGGGTTTGACCCAGTACTTC
.	TRBV9	TRBJ2-1	TRBD2	CASSGPTSGSFGEQFF	TGTGCCAGCAGCGGACCGACTAGCGGTTCTTTTGGTGAGCAGTTCTTC
.	TRBV28	TRBJ2-1	.	CASSFRGDIEQFF	TGTGCCAGCAGTTTCCGGGGTGACATTGAGCAGTTCTTC
once	TRBV28	TRBJ1-5	TRBD1	CASSLPTGLSNQPQHF	TGTGCCAGCAGTTTACCGACAGGGCTTAGCAATCAGCCCCAGCATTTT
.	TRBV7-3	TRBJ2-1	TRBD2	CASSLKAGPYNEQFF	TGTGCCAGCAGCTTAAAAGCGGGGCCCTACAATGAGCAGTTCTTC
few	TRBV12-3/TRBV12-4	TRBJ2-5	.	CASSLGHRETQYF	TGTGCCAGCAGTTTAGGACACCGGGAGACCCAGTACTTC
.	TRBV7-9	TRBJ2-7	TRBD1	CASSSTDREYEQYF	TGTGCCAGCAGCTCCACCGACAGGGAATACGAGCAGTACTTC
.	TRBV4-1	TRBJ2-1	.	CASSLGPGASYNEQFF	TGCGCCAGCAGTCTAGGACCTGGGGCCTCCTACAATGAGCAGTTCTTC
.	TRBV19	TRBJ2-1	.	CASNGGVYNEQFF	TGTGCCAGTAACGGCGGGGTTTACAATGAGCAGTTCTTC
.	TRBV11-3	TRBJ2-3	TRBD1	CASSLGHLGTGPTDTQYF	TGTGCCAGCAGCTTAGGACATTTGGGGACAGGACCTACAGATACGCAGTATTTT
.	TRBV5-1	TRBJ2-1	TRBD1	CASSEPGQGNEQFF	TGCGCCAGCAGCGAGCCGGGACAGGGTAATGAGCAGTTCTTC
.	TRBV7-6	TRBJ2-2	TRBD1	CASSLGQLTGELFF	TGTGCCAGCAGCCTGGGACAGCTCACCGGGGAGCTGTTTTTT
.	TRBV7-9	TRBJ2-1	TRBD1	CASSFRRRDRNNEQFF	TGTGCCAGCAGCTTTCGACGCCGGGACAGAAACAATGAGCAGTTCTTC
once	TRBV9	TRBJ2-1	TRBD1	CASSPDPGTGGTEQFF	TGTGCCAGCAGCCCCGATCCCGGGACAGGGGGCACTGAGCAGTTCTTC
.	TRBV18	TRBJ2-5	.	CASSLPREAQYF	TGTGCCAGCTCACTCCCCAGGGAGGCCCAGTACTTC
.	TRBV19	TRBJ1-2	TRBD1	CASSPGTGEYGYTF	TGTGCCAGTAGCCCCGGGACAGGGGAATATGGCTACACCTTC
.	TRBV5-4	TRBJ2-5	.	CASSPVPKETQYF	TGTGCCAGCAGCCCGGTGCCTAAGGAGACCCAGTACTTC
.	TRBV23-1	TRBJ1-5	.	CASSQSSSFGLRWSQPQHF	TGCGCCAGCAGTCAATCGAGCAGTTTTGGTTTACGATGGAGTCAGCCCCAGCATTTT
few	TRBV10-3	TRBJ1-3	.	CAISRDRLNSGNTIYF	TGTGCCATCAGTCGCGACAGGTTGAACTCTGGAAACACCATATATTTT
.	TRBV19	TRBJ2-1	TRBD2	CASRKLAGVYNEQFF	TGTGCCAGTAGGAAACTAGCGGGAGTTTACAATGAGCAGTTCTTC
.	TRBV1	TRBJ1-2	.	CTSSQVCIRSYGYTF	TGCACCAGCAGCCAAGTTTGTATTAGGAGCTATGGCTACACCTTC
.	TRBV6-5	TRBJ1-6	.	CASSTTGEYSPLHF	TGTGCCAGCAGTACGACAGGAGAGTACTCACCCCTCCACTTT
.	TRBV5-1	TRBJ1-1	.	CASSLDRQAPNTEAFF	TGCGCCAGCAGCTTGGACCGACAGGCGCCGAACACTGAAGCTTTCTTT
.	TRBV4-1	TRBJ2-1	TRBD2	CASSQSVGTSSYEQFF	TGCGCCAGCAGCCAATCAGTCGGGACTAGTTCTTATGAGCAGTTCTTC
.	TRBV28	TRBJ1-1	.	CASSLRADRNTEAFF	TGTGCCAGCAGTTTGCGGGCAGACCGGAACACTGAAGCTTTCTTT
.	TRBV20-1	TRBJ2-1	.	CSATSGHEQFF	TGCAGTGCCACTAGTGGGCATGAGCAGTTCTTC
.	TRBV11-3	TRBJ2-1	TRBD2	CASSLRAGGAYNEQFF	TGTGCCAGCAGCTTACGAGCGGGAGGGGCTTACAATGAGCAGTTCTTC
.	TRBV5-1	TRBJ1-4	.	CASAVGGPLSATNEKLFF	TGCGCCAGCGCGGTCGGCGGCCCGCTGTCGGCAACTAATGAAAAACTGTTTTTT
.	TRBV28	TRBJ1-6	.	CASSFLQGHNSPLHF	TGTGCCAGCAGTTTTCTCCAGGGGCATAATTCACCCCTCCACTTT
.	TRBV6-5	TRBJ1-3	TRBD1	CASSYSGGFGNTIYF	TGTGCCAGCAGTTATTCAGGGGGATTTGGAAACACCATATATTTT
.	TRBV6-1	TRBJ2-1	.	CASSAPPLARGNEQFF	TGTGCCAGCAGTGCCCCCCCACTAGCACGAGGGAATGAGCAGTTCTTC
.	TRBV20-1	TRBJ2-5	TRBD1	CSASSTGGEETQYF	TGCAGTGCTAGTAGTACAGGGGGAGAAGAGACCCAGTACTTC
.	TRBV3-1/TRBV3-2	TRBJ1-2	.	CASSQGVQRYGYTF	TGTGCCAGCAGCCAAGGTGTCCAGCGCTATGGCTACACCTTC
.	TRBV9	TRBJ2-2	TRBD2	CASNGPSGESTGELFF	TGTGCCAGCAACGGCCCTAGCGGGGAGAGCACCGGGGAGCTGTTTTTT
few	TRBV5-1	TRBJ1-2	TRBD1	CASSWDRGNYGYTF	TGCGCCAGCAGCTGGGACAGGGGCAACTATGGCTACACCTTC
few	TRBV4-1	TRBJ2-7	TRBD2	CASSQTSGGASYEQYF	TGCGCCAGCAGCCAAACTAGCGGGGGGGCCTCCTACGAGCAGTACTTC
.	TRBV18	TRBJ1-4	.	CASSPGGNEKLFF	TGTGCCAGCTCTCCGGGAGGGAATGAAAAACTGTTTTTT
.	TRBV6-1	TRBJ1-1	TRBD1	CASSDPLTGDTEAFF	TGTGCCAGCAGTGATCCCTTAACAGGGGACACTGAAGCTTTCTTT
.	TRBV12-3/TRBV12-4	TRBJ2-1	.	CASSPSRGEQFF	TGTGCCAGCAGTCCCTCACGGGGTGAGCAGTTCTTC
few	TRBV11-2	TRBJ2-6	.	CASSSVFRGMANVLTF	TGTGCCAGCAGCTCAGTCTTCAGGGGCATGGCCAACGTCCTGACTTTC
.	TRBV6-5	TRBJ2-1	.	CASTQDWSSYNEQFF	TGTGCCAGCACCCAGGACTGGAGCTCCTACAATGAGCAGTTCTTC
.	TRBV5-5	TRBJ2-7	.	CASSFGGQYEQYF	TGTGCCAGCAGCTTTGGTGGACAATACGAGCAGTACTTC
.	TRBV7-9	TRBJ2-7	.	CAVAESSYEQYF	TGTGCCGTCGCAGAAAGCTCCTACGAGCAGTACTTC
.	TRBV7-2	TRBJ2-3	TRBD2	CASSLFGASGSTDTQYF	TGTGCCAGCAGCTTATTCGGGGCTAGCGGTAGCACAGATACGCAGTATTTT
few	TRBV5-1	TRBJ2-1	.	CASSLAGGTINEQFF	TGCGCCAGCAGCTTGGCAGGGGGGACAATCAATGAGCAGTTCTTC
medium-sized	TRBV5-1	TRBJ2-1	TRBD1	CASSYAGGYNEQFF	TGCGCCAGCAGCTATGCAGGGGGCTACAATGAGCAGTTCTTC
.	TRBV19	TRBJ2-2	.	CASATGTSNTGELFF	TGTGCCAGTGCTACCGGGACATCGAACACCGGGGAGCTGTTTTTT
few	TRBV20-1	TRBJ1-1	.	CSASLIARGIAEAFF	TGCAGTGCTAGTTTAATAGCGCGGGGGATCGCTGAAGCTTTCTTT